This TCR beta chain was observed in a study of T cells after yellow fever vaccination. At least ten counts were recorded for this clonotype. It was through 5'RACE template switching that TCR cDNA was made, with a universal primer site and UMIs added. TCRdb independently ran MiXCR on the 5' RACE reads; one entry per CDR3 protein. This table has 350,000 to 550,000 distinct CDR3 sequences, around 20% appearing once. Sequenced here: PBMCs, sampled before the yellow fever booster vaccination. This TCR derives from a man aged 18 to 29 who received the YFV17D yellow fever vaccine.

CDR3 amino acids: CATSRLSRSGSYEQYF. The CDR3 DNA sequence: TGTGCCACCAGCAGGTTGAGCAGGTCGGGCTCCTACGAGCAGTACTTC. This chain links TRBV15 with TRBJ2-7; D ambiguous. The V end lost 3 bases, the J end lost 0 bases, and 15 bases lay between the germline ends. The CDR3 covers 16 residues. The V gene's germline CDR1 is LNHNV and CDR2 YYDKDF (reference sequence).